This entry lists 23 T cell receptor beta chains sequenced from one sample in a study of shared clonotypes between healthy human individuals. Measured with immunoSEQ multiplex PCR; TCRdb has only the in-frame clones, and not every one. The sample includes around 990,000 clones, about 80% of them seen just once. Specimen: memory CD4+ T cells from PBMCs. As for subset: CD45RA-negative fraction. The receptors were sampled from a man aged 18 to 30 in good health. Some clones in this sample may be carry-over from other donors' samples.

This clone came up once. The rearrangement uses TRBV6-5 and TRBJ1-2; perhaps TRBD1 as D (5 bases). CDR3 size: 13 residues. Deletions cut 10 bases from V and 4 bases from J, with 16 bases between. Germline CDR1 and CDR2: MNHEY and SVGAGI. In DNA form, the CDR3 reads TGTGCCACGCGGGACGGACGTCTCTATGGCTACACCTTC. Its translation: CATRDGRLYGYTF.

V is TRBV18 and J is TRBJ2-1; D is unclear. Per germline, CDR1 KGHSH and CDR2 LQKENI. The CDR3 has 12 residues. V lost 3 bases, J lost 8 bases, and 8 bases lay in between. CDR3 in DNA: TGTGCCAGCTCACCGGGGATCCATGAGCAGTTCTTC. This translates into CASSPGIHEQFF.

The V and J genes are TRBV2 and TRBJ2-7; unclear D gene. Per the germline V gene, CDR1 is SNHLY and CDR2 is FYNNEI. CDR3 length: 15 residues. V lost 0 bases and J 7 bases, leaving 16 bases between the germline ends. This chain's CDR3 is CASSEAPRRWGEQYF. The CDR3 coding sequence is TGTGCCAGCAGTGAAGCGCCAAGGCGTTGGGGAGAGCAGTACTTC.

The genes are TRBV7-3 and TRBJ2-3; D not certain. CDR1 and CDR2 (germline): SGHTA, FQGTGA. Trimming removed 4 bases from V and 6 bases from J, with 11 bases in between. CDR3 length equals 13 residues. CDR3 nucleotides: TGTGCCAGCAGCTCAGACCTGGGGGATACGCAGTATTTT. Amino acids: CASSSDLGDTQYF. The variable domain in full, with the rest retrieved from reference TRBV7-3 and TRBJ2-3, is GAGVSQTPSNKVTEKGKYVELRCDPISGHTALYWYRQSLGQGPEFLIYFQGTGAADDSGLPNDRFFAVRPEGSVSTLKIQRTERGDSAVYLCASSSDLGDTQYFGPGTRLTVL.

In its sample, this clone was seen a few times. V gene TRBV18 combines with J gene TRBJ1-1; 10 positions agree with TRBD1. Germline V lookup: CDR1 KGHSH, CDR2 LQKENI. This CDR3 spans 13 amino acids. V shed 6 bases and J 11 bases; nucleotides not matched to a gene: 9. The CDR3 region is CASSQDRGRDAFF. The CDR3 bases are TGTGCCAGCTCGCAGGACAGGGGGAGGGATGCTTTCTTT.

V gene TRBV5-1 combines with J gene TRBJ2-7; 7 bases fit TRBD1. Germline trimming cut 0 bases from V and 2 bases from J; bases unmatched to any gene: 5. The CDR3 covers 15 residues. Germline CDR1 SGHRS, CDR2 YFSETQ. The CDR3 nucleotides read TGCGCCAGCAGCTTGGGGGACAGACAAACCTACGAGCAGTACTTC. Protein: CASSLGDRQTYEQYF.

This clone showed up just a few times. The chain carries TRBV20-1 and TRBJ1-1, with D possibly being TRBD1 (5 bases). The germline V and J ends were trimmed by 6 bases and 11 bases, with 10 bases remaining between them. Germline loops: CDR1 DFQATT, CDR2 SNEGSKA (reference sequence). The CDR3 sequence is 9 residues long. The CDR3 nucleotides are TGCAGTGCGGGACGGGGGGCTTTCTTT. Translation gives CSAGRGAFF.

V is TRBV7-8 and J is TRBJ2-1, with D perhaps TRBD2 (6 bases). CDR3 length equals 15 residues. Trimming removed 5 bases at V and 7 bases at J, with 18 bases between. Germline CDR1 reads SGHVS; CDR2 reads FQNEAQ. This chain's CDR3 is CASSQLRAAGNEQFF. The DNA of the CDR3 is TGTGCCAGCAGCCAACTGAGGGCCGCGGGAAATGAGCAGTTCTTC.

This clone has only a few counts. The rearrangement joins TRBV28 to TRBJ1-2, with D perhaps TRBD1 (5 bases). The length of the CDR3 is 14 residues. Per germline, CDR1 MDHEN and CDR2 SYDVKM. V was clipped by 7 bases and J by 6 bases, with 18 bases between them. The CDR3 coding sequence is TGTGCCAGCATCCGGTCCGGGGGATACGATGGCTACACCTTC. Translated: CASIRSGGYDGYTF.

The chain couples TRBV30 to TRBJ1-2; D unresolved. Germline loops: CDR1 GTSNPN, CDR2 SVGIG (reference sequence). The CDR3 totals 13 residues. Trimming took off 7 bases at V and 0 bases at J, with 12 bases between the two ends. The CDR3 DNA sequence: TGTGCCTTGAACAGTGAAGCTAACTATGGCTACACCTTC. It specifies CALNSEANYGYTF.

In DNA, the CDR3 is TGTGCCAGCAGTTACTTAGCGGGAGCCACCGGGGAGCTGTTTTTT. Amino acid sequence: CASSYLAGATGELFF. The chain joins TRBV6-6 to TRBJ2-2; 9 nucleotides match TRBD2. In germline, CDR1 is MNHNY, CDR2 SVGAGI (reference sequence). Germline trimming cut 1 base from V and 4 bases from J; bases unmatched to any gene: 1. The CDR3 covers 15 residues.

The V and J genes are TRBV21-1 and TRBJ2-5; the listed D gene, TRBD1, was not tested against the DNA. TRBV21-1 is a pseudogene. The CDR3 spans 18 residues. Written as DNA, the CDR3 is TGTGCCAGCAGCAAAGGAGACGGACAGGGGGGTGCTCAAGAGACCCAGTACTTC. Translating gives CASSKGDGQGGAQETQYF.

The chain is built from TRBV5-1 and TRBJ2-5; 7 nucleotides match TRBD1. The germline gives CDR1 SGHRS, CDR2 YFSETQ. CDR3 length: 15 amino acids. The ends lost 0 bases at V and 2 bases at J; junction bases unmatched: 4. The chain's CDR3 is CASSLVPGQQETQYF. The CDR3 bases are TGCGCCAGCAGCTTGGTACCGGGACAGCAAGAGACCCAGTACTTC.

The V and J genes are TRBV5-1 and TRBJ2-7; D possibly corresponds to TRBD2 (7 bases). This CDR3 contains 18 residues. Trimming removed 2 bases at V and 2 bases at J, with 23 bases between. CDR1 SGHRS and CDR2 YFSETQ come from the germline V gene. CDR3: CASSFSPFGEGVTYEQYF. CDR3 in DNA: TGCGCCAGCAGCTTCAGCCCCTTCGGGGAGGGGGTTACCTACGAGCAGTACTTC.

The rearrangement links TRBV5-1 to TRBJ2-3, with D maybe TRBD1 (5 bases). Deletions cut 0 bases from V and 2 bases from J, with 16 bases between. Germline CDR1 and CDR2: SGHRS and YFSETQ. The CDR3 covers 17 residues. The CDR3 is CASSLGFRASITDTQYF. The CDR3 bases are TGCGCCAGCAGCTTGGGCTTCAGGGCTTCCATCACAGATACGCAGTATTTT.

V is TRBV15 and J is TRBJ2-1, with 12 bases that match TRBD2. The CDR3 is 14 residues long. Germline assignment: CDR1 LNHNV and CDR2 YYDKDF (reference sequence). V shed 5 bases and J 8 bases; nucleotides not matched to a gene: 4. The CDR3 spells CATSRLAGVDEQFF. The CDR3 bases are TGTGCCACCAGCCGACTAGCGGGAGTGGATGAGCAGTTCTTC.

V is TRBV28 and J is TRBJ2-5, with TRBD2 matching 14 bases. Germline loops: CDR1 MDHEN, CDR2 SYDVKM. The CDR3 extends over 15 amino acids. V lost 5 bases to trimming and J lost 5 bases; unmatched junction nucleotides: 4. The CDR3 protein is CASSRRLAGGETQYF. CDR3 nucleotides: TGTGCCAGCAGTCGAAGACTAGCGGGAGGGGAGACCCAGTACTTC.

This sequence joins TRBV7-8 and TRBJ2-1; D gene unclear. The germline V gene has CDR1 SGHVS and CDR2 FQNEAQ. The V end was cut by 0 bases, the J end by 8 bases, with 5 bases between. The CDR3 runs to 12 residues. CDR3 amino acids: CASSLALYEQFF. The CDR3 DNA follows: TGTGCCAGCAGCTTAGCCCTGTATGAGCAGTTCTTC.

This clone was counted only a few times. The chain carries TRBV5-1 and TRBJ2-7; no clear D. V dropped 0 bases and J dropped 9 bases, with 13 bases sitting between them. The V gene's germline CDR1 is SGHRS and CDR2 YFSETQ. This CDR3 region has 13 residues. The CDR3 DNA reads TGCGCCAGCAGCTTGGCCGGGCCGGAAGGGCAGTACTTC. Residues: CASSLAGPEGQYF.

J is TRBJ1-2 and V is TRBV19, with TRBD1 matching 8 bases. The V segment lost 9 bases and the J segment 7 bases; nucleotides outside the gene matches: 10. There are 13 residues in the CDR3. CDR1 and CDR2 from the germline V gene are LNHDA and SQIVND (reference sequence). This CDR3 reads CASLDRAIGGYTF. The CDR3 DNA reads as TGTGCCAGCCTGGACAGGGCGATCGGTGGCTACACCTTC.

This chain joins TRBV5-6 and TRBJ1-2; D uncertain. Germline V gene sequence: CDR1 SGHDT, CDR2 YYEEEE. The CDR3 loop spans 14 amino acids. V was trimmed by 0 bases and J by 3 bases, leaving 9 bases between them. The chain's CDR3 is CASSLGAEDYGYTF. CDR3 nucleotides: TGTGCCAGCAGCTTGGGGGCAGAGGACTATGGCTACACCTTC.

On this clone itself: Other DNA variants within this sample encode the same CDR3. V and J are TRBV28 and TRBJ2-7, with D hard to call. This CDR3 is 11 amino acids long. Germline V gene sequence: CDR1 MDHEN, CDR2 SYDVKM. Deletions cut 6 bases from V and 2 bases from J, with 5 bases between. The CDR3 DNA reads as TGTGCCAGCAGCCATACCTACGAGCAGTACTTC. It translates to CASSHTYEQYF.

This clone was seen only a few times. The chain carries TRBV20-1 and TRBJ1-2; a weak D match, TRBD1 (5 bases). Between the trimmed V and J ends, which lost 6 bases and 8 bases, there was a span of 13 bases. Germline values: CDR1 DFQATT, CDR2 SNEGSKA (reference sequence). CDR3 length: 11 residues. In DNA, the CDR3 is TGCAGTGCCCATGACAGCTCCGGCTACACCTTC. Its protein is CSAHDSSGYTF.